This TCR beta chain was sequenced in a study of cytomegalovirus exposure and HLA in healthy donors. At the level of the study: The same platform was used for the roughly 130 validation repertoires as for the approximately 730 first-cohort repertoires, as reported in a later analysis. General study findings and limits: Researchers catalogued under 200 TCR beta chains as cytomegalovirus-associated. Three CMV-associated chains proved CMV antigen-specific in vitro. A subsequent analysis found that TCR clusters from the first cohort also tended to co-occur in the 120 or so validation repertoires, with around 94% of cluster scores above 0.

The data were produced by immunoSEQ multiplex PCR, yet TCRdb's version contains in-frame clones alone and is incomplete. The sample carries over 110,000 clones, about nine tenths recorded once. V was pared by 4 bases and J by 0 bases, with 13 bases between. Germline V CDR1 and CDR2: SGHDN, FVKESK. This CDR3 has 16 amino acids. Worth noting for this clone: Its specificity is not known.

The sequencing input was PBMCs. The chain is built from TRBV14 and TRBJ1-3, with D perhaps matching TRBD1 (6 bases). The receptor was isolated from a man between 18 and 35 years old in good health and CMV-seronegative. The chain's CDR3 is CASSLRQAGSGNTIYF. The CDR3 region has the DNA TGTGCCAGCAGCCTCCGACAGGCCGGCTCTGGAAACACCATATATTTT.